This TCR beta chain was sequenced for a study of identical twins. Regarding the study as a whole: Excess sharing by twins proved weaker in beta out-of-frame sequences. Beta clonotypes that were abundant in cord blood contained fewer insertions, a pattern absent from memory repertoires.

The CDR3 length is 14 residues. V was pared by 2 bases and J by 4 bases, with 12 bases between. CDR1 and CDR2 (germline): SGHRS, YFSETQ. Through template switching, a universal primer site was introduced, and the cDNA contained unique molecular identifiers. TCRdb processed the 5' RACE reads anew with MiXCR; each CDR3 protein has one entry. The sample includes hundreds of thousands of distinct CDR3 sequences, approximately 13% of them seen just once. This clonotype was seen more than once but under ten times. Its antigen is unidentified. Every donor was a healthy Caucasian. These same data were also listed under a study on yellow fever vaccine responses in identical twins.

The chain links TRBV5-1 to TRBJ1-1; D uncertain. This clonotype was sampled from a woman aged 18-29 years in good health. Sequences were obtained from PBMCs. CDR3 DNA sequence: TGCGCCAGCAGCTTCCGGCTTCCTAGCACTGAAGCTTTCTTT. This encodes CASSFRLPSTEAFF.